The 6 T cell receptor beta chains presented below share a single source sample, sequenced in a study of T cell responses to AZD1222 COVID-19 vaccine. Clones were sequenced by immunoSEQ multiplex PCR, and TCRdb holds only the in-frame ones, with some missing. In the table there are about 140,000 clones, approximately 88% of which are singletons. Specimen: peripheral blood, collected on day 0 of AZD1222 vaccination. These receptors all come from an adult in good health.

This chain uses TRBV6-5 with TRBJ2-7; 9 positions agree with TRBD2. The germline V gene encodes CDR1 MNHEY and CDR2 SVGAGI. This CDR3 contains 15 residues. The trim removed 1 base at V and 3 bases at J, leaving 4 bases unmatched. The CDR3 region is CASSYLAGEHYEQYF. CDR3 nucleotide sequence: TGTGCCAGCAGTTACTTAGCGGGGGAGCACTACGAGCAGTACTTC.

V gene TRBV6-5 combines with J gene TRBJ1-1; D unresolved. Trimming removed 5 bases at V and 1 base at J, with 14 bases between. CDR1 is MNHEY, CDR2 SVGAGI, per germline. This CDR3 is built from 15 residues. CDR3 bases: TGTGCCAGCAGTAGGGCCTCCTCAACGAACACTGAAGCTTTCTTT. Its translation: CASSRASSTNTEAFF.

In its sample, this clone was seen once. This sequence joins TRBV19 and TRBJ2-5; no clear D. Germline V gene sequence: CDR1 LNHDA, CDR2 SQIVND (reference sequence). The CDR3 totals 15 residues. V lost 7 bases and J 1 base, leaving 16 bases between the germline ends. CDR3 nucleotides: TGTGCCAGTATGAGGCAGGCCCGATTCCAAGAGACCCAGTACTTC. As protein: CASMRQARFQETQYF.

V is TRBV28 and J is TRBJ1-1; D may be TRBD1 (6 bases). Trimming left V 5 bases short and J 0 bases short, with 19 bases between. CDR1 is MDHEN and CDR2 is SYDVKM in the germline V gene. CDR3 size: 17 residues. CDR3 amino acids: CASSLSVDSSMNTEAFF. The CDR3 DNA follows: TGTGCCAGCAGTCTCTCGGTGGACAGTTCCATGAACACTGAAGCTTTCTTT.

The gene calls are TRBV28 and TRBJ2-7; a weak D match, TRBD2 (5 bases). V lost 0 bases to trimming and J lost 8 bases, with 8 bases between them. Germline V gene sequence: CDR1 MDHEN, CDR2 SYDVKM. CDR3 length: 12 amino acids. This CDR3 is CASSLWAGKQYF. Written as DNA, the CDR3 is TGTGCCAGCAGTTTATGGGCCGGGAAGCAGTACTTC.

The chain has TRBV19 and TRBJ2-1, with TRBD1 identical over 8 bases. CDR1 LNHDA and CDR2 SQIVND come from the germline V gene (reference sequence). V lost 6 bases to trimming and J lost 5 bases; unmatched junction nucleotides: 12. The CDR3 sequence is 16 residues long. The CDR3 DNA follows: TGTGCCAGTAGAGGAACCGGGACAGGACCAGACAATGAGCAGTTCTTC. Its translation: CASRGTGTGPDNEQFF.